This TCR beta chain was sequenced in a study of T-cell reconstitution after alpha-beta-depleted transplantation in children. CDR1 and CDR2 from the germline V gene are SGHVS and FQNEAQ. The V and J ends lost 2 bases and 4 bases, in that order; junction bases with no gene match: 6. This CDR3 has 17 residues. Study-level findings and limits: The main origin of T-cell counts and diversity one year after transplant was newly produced T cells. Recipient T cells and thymic progenitors that survived were the source of the high TCRbeta diversity seen at day 60 in some patients. Reportedly, alpha-beta T cells present about two months post-transplant originated from several hundred expanded clones of graft origin.

The TCRbeta library incorporated unique molecular identifiers. TCRdb independently ran MiXCR on the PCR reads; one entry per CDR3 protein. This table has 200,000 to 250,000 distinct CDR3 sequences, under 8.5% appearing once. This clonotype has a count of ten or more. The antigen is not known. The receptor was isolated from a boy aged 2-15 years with acute lymphoblastic leukemia, due to receive a stem cell transplant. The starting material was PBMCs, obtained before TCRalphabeta/CD19-depleted stem cell transplant. The chain carries TRBV7-8 and TRBJ2-1; 12 bases are shared with TRBD2. The CDR3 DNA is TGTGCCAGCAGCTTAACTAGCGGGGGGCCGCTATACAATGAGCAGTTCTTC. Amino acid sequence: CASSLTSGGPLYNEQFF.